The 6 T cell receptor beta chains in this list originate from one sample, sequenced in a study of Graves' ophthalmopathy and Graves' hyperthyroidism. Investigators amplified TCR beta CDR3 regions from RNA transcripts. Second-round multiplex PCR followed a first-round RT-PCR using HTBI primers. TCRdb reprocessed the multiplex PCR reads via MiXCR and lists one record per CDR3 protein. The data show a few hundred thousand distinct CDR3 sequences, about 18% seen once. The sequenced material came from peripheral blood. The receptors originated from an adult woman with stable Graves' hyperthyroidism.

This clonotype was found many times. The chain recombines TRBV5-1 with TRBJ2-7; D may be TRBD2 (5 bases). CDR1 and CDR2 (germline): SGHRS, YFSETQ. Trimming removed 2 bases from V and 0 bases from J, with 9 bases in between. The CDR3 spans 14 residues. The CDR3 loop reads CASSFGESSYEQYF. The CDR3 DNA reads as TGCGCCAGCAGCTTTGGGGAGAGCTCCTACGAGCAGTACTTC.

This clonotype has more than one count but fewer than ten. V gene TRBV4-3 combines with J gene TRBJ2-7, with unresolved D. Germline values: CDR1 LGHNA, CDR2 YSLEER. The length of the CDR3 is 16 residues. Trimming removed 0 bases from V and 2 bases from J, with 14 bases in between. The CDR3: CASSQDSSSRTYEQYF. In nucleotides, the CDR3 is TGCGCCAGCAGCCAAGATTCTAGTAGCCGAACCTACGAGCAGTACTTC.

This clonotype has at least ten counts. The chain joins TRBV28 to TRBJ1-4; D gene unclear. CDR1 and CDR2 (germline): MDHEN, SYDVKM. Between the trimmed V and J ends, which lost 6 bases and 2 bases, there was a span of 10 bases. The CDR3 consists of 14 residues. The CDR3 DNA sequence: TGTGCCAGCAGGGAGGGAATCACTAATGAAAAACTGTTTTTT. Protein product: CASREGITNEKLFF.

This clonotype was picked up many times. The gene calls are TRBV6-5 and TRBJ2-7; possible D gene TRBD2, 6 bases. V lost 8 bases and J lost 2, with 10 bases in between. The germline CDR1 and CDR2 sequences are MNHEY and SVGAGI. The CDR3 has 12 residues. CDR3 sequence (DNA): TGTGCCAGCGGGGGGAAGACCTACGAGCAGTACTTC. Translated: CASGGKTYEQYF.

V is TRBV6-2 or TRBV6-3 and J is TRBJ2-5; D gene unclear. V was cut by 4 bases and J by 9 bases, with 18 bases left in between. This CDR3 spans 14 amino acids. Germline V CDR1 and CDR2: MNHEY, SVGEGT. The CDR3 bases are TGTGCCAGCAGTTGGGGTACTACAAGAGAATCCCAGTACTTC. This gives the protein CASSWGTTRESQYF.

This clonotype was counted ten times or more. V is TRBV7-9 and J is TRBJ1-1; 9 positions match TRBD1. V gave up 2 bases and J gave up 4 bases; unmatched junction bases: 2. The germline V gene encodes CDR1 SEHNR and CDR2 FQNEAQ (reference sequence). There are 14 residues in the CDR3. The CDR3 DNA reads TGTGCCAGCAGCTTATTGGACAGGGGCACTGAAGCTTTCTTT. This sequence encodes CASSLLDRGTEAFF.